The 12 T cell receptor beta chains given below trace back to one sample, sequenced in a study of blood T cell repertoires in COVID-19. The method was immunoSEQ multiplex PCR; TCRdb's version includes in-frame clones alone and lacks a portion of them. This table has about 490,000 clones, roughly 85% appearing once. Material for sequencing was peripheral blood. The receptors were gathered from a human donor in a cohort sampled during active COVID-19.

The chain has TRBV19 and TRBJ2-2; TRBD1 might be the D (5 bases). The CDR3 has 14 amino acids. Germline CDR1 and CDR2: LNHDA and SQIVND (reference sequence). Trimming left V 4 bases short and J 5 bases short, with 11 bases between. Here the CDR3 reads CASSSAGRTGELFF. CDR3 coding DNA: TGTGCCAGTAGTAGCGCAGGGCGGACCGGGGAGCTGTTTTTT.

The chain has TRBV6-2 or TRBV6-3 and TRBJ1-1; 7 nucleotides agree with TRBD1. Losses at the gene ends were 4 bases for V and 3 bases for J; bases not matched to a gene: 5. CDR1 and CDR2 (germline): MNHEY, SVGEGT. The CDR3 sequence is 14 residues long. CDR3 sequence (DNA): TGTGCCAGCAGTTCAGGACAGGTCCACACTGAAGCTTTCTTT. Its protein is CASSSGQVHTEAFF.

In DNA form, the CDR3 reads TGTGCCAGCAAGCGGGCAGACGACACAACTAATGAAAAACTGTTTTTT. Translation gives CASKRADDTTNEKLFF. The V gene is TRBV6-6, the J gene TRBJ1-4, with D unclear. The CDR3 length is 16 residues. Trimming pared 7 bases from V and 0 bases from J, leaving 15 bases between. CDR1 and CDR2 (germline): MNHNY, SVGAGI (reference sequence).

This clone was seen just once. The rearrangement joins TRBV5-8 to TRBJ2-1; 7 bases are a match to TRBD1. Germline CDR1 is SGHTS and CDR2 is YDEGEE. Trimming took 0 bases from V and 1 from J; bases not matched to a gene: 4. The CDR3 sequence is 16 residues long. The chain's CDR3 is CASSLDRDRSYNEQFF. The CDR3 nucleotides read TGTGCCAGCAGCTTGGACCGGGACAGATCCTACAATGAGCAGTTCTTC.

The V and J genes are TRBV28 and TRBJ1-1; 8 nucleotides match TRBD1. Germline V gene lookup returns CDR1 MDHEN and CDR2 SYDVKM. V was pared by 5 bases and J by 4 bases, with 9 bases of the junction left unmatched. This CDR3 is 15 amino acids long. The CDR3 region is CASSPGQGRRTEAFF. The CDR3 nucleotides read TGTGCCAGCAGTCCTGGACAGGGAAGGCGCACTGAAGCTTTCTTT.

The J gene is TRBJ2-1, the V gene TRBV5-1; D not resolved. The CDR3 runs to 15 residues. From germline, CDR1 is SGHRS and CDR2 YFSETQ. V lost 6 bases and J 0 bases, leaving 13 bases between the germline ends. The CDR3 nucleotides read TGCGCCAGCACTGGAGATCCTAGCTCCTACAATGAGCAGTTCTTC. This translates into CASTGDPSSYNEQFF. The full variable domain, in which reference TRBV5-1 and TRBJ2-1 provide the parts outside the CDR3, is KAGVTQTPRYLIKTRGQQVTLSCSPISGHRSVSWYQQTPGQGLQFLFEYFSETQRNKGNFPGRFSGRQFSNSRSEMNVSTLELGDSALYLCASTGDPSSYNEQFFGPGTRLTVL.

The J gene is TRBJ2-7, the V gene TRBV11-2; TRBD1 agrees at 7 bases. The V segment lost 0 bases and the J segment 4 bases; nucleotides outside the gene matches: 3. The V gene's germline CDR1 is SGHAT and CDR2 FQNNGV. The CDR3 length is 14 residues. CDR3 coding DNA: TGTGCCAGCAGCTTAGACAGGGGGTGGTACGAGCAGTACTTC. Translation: CASSLDRGWYEQYF. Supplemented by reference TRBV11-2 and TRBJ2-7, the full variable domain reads EAGVAQSPRYKIIEKRQSVAFWCNPISGHATLYWYQQILGQGPKLLIQFQNNGVVDDSQLPKDRFSAERLKGVDSTLKIQPAKLEDSAVYLCASSLDRGWYEQYFGPGTRLTVT.

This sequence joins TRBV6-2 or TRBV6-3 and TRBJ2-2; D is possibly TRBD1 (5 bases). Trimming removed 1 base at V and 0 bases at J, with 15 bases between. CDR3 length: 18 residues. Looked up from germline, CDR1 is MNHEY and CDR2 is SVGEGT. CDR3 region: CASSYFIQGNTNTGELFF. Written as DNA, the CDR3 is TGTGCCAGCAGTTACTTTATCCAGGGAAACACGAACACCGGGGAGCTGTTTTTT.

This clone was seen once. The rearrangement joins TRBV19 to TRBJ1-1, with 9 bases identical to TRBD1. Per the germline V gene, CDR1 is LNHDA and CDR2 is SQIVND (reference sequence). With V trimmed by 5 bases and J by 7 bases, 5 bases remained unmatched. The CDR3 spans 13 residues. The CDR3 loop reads CASSEGQGLEAFF. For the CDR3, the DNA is TGTGCCAGTAGTGAGGGACAGGGACTTGAAGCTTTCTTT.

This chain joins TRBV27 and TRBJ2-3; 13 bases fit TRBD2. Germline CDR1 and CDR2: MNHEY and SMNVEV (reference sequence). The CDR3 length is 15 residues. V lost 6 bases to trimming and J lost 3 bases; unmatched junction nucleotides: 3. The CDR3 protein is CASSPLAGGTDTQYF. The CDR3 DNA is TGTGCCAGCAGCCCACTAGCGGGAGGGACAGATACGCAGTATTTT.

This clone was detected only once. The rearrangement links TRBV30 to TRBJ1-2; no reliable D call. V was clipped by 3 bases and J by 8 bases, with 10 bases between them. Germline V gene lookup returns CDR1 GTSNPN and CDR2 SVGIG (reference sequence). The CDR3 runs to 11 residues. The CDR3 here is CAWSAMAGYTF. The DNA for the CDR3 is TGTGCCTGGAGCGCAATGGCCGGCTACACCTTC.

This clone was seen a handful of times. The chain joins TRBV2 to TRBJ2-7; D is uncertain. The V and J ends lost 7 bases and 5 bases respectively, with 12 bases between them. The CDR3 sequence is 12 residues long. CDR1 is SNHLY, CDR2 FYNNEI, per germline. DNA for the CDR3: TGTGCCAGCAAAGTCGAGGTGGACGAGCAGTACTTC. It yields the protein CASKVEVDEQYF.